The entry below describes one T cell receptor (beta chain). Its antigen is currently unknown. Germline values: CDR1 SGHRS, CDR2 YFSETQ. Trimming took 4 bases from V and 4 from J; bases not matched to a gene: 1. The CDR3 totals 14 residues. Measured with immunoSEQ multiplex PCR; TCRdb has only the in-frame clones, and not every one. The sample yields more than 140,000 clones, 85% to 90% seen once. The data originate from a study of cytomegalovirus exposure and HLA in healthy donors. Study results and caveats: In the approximately 120 validation repertoires, a later analysis found that first-cohort TCR clusters tended to co-occur. It was confirmed in vitro that a few of the CMV-associated chains were specific for CMV antigens. Researchers catalogued roughly 150 TCR beta chains as cytomegalovirus-associated.

The chain is built from TRBV5-1 and TRBJ1-4; 10 bases map to TRBD1. Material for sequencing was PBMCs. The receptor's source is a woman younger than 30 in good health and CMV-seropositive. CDR3 region: CASSRDRGNEKLFF. The CDR3 nucleotides read TGCGCCAGCAGCCGGGACAGGGGTAATGAAAAACTGTTTTTT.